This T cell receptor beta chain was identified in a study of relationships among human T cell subsets. Findings and limits, study-wide: Over 60% of CD8+ cytotoxic sequences came from clones with over 100 reads. Some CD4+CD8+ double-positive cells may remain after bead sorting. The seven subsets showed no significant differences in gene usage or CDR3 length.

Trimming took 3 bases from V and 5 from J, leaving 13 bases between them. Germline CDR1 is SGHAT and CDR2 is FQNNGV. There are 15 residues in the CDR3. Comment on this clonotype: Its antigen remains unidentified.

The T cell receptor alpha and beta CDR3 regions were amplified from mRNA by semiquantitative ARM-PCR. In ARM-PCR, communal superprimers followed tagged nested gene-specific primers for exponential amplification. MiXCR, applied by TCRdb to the multiplex PCR reads, yields one record per CDR3 protein. This sample carries several thousand distinct CDR3 sequences, 54% of them seen once, and the ten largest clones take roughly 5.6%. Anti-CD45RO beads selected memory T cells out of the CD45RA-negative fraction. The source of this sequence is a middle-aged man in good health. V usage is TRBV11-2 and J usage is TRBJ2-2; D is ambiguous. Material: memory T cells sorted from blood. The DNA for the CDR3 is TGTGCCAGCAGCTTTTTAACATCCGGGACCGGGGAGCTGTTTTTT. It is translated as CASSFLTSGTGELFF.